This record covers a single TCR beta chain. Its cognate antigen has yet to be identified. It has no much larger one-base neighbor in the sample; base qualities were not kept. The sample comes from a study of response to subunit inactivated influenza vaccine (dated by TCRdb to between 2017 and 2018). About the study as a whole: To follow how T cells responded to a trivalent subunit inactivated influenza vaccine, the researchers relied on deep quantitative profiling of the T cell receptor repertoire. Findings and caveats that apply to the study as a whole: The authors suggested that each seasonal influenza vaccination may recruit only a limited number of new T cells.

Libraries were prepared through RT-PCR. Data came from an Illumina HiSeq 2500. TCRdb passed the public sequencing reads through fastp at Q25 and MiXCR, retaining productive beta sequences. Each CDR3 protein appears once, grouped with its most common genes and DNA. The sample yields a few hundred thousand distinct CDR3 sequences; 11% to 15% were counted once. The top ten constitute over 8.5% of the sample. Ends trimmed: V by 2 bases, J by 0 bases; bases unmatched to a gene: 13. For CDR1 and CDR2, the germline V gene lists SGHRS and YFSETQ. The CDR3 numbers 20 residues from cysteine through phenylalanine. Kept here is only the CDR3 DNA, which spans 60 bases and is read in frame from base 1.

Here the chain combines TRBV5-1 and TRBJ2-6; 8 junctional bases match TRBD1. This specimen was PBMCs from blood, taken 11 to 12 days after vaccination. This TCR derives from a man aged 45 to 65 who received an inactivated influenza vaccine. Donor details come from another sample of the same person, matched by shared clones. The DNA sequence is given as TGCGCCAGCAGCTTTGTTCCTATAGGACAGGGCCACTCTGGGGCCAACGTCCTGACTTTC. It translates as CASSFVPIGQGHSGANVLTF.